This T cell receptor beta chain was profiled in a study of cytomegalovirus exposure and HLA in healthy donors (dated by TCRdb to about 2017). With regard to the full study: An earlier analysis of approximately 590 of the donors reported about 250 Gb of sequence data and 117 million unique TCR beta sequences from about 200 million T cells. An early release that covered around 590 HLA-typed donors contained approximately 290 gigabases of sequencing data and tens of millions of unique TCR sequences. Of the roughly 400 genotyped donors, 75% to 85% were placed in the genetic ancestry cluster associated with self-reported Caucasian donors. The study was designed to test whether signatures of past pathogen exposure could be identified by cataloging public T cell receptors. The study used immunosequencing to profile the T cell repertoires of 600 to 850 subjects and linked those repertoires to cytomegalovirus serostatus. In addition to the first cohort of 666 subjects, a separate validation cohort of 130 or so different subjects was used. High-throughput TCR immunosequencing, statistical association of individual TCRs with disease status, and machine learning were combined to predict cytomegalovirus infection status. To study patterns of TCR occurrence, a later analysis re-analyzed previously published TCR beta repertoires from around 660 donors and added high-resolution HLA genotyping. Rather than using new phenotypic data, the later analysis identified candidate immune exposures from TCR beta sequences and from how often those sequences occurred across donors. An earlier analysis of 587 of the donors used high-throughput TCR beta sequencing to judge whether each TCR beta V gene segment behaved as functional or pseudogenic. Donor age, sex, ethnicity and CMV serostatus were compiled alongside the repertoire data. A later genetic analysis used genome-wide SNP genotypes for about three fifths of the roughly 700 donors, treating that subset as a discovery cohort. All discovery cohort repertoires had been generated on a single sequencing platform. Class I and class II HLA loci were covered by the typing at four-digit resolution. The number of typed donors differed by locus: about 620-630 for A, B, C, DRB1 and DQB1; 522 for DQA1; 606 for DPA1; and 450 to 480 for DPB1. Four or five DR-DQ haplotypes were treated as single units for association and clustering because of strong linkage in the cohort. Among some 410 genotyped donors of the cohort, an average of approximately 230,000 unique TCR beta nucleotide sequences were sequenced per donor, about a sixth of them non-productive.

What the work shows at the level of the full study, not this receptor alone: Because some donors lacked HLA typing at each locus, the association tests relied only on the typed subset. Compared with equally common non-associated chains, HLA-associated TCR beta chains in a later analysis were more clonally expanded and had lower generation probabilities. According to a later analysis, most CMV-associated TCR beta chains appeared to be HLA-restricted, and the HLA associations seemed to be driven largely by CMV exposure. Because counts were too low, some 17 rarely observed V segments, including chromosome 9 orphons, were left out of the earlier analysis of a few hundred of the donors. In an earlier analysis of roughly 560 of the donors, most TCR beta V segments were observed in productive rearrangements about 87% or about 30% of the time, broadly matching IMGT annotations. Sequencing depth was assumed to be roughly uniform across donors in the presence/absence analyses, though that assumption may not hold. In the study, around 150 TCR beta chains were listed as associated with cytomegalovirus. Several of the top co-occurrence clusters appeared to be linked to parvovirus B19, influenza, CMV and Epstein-Barr virus, according to a later analysis. Some IMGT-functional V segments, including TRBV6-2 and TRBV6-3, could not be distinguished by the 87-base-pair reads and were therefore excluded. In vitro tests confirmed that a few of the cytomegalovirus-associated TCR beta chains recognize cytomegalovirus antigens. The classifier was reported to diagnose cytomegalovirus status with high specificity and sensitivity in both the original cohort and the validation cohort. Strong co-occurrence of HLA alleles, especially DR and DQ, made assigning TCR associations to individual alleles difficult. An association between a missense DCLRE1C variant and V-gene and J-gene trimming of TCR beta chains was found in a later genetic analysis and replicated in an independent cohort. Correlated functional status among segregating V segments might reflect linkage disequilibrium, but an unknown experimental factor could not be ruled out. A group of highly shared sequence variants was considered likely to be a technical artifact of the sequencing pipeline. In a later analysis, TCR association rates were found to vary across HLA loci, with the most associated TCRs seen for DRB1 alleles and the fewest for HLA-C alleles. Most TCR sequences were observed very rarely across donors, whereas some public TCRs were present in many individuals. The only immune exposure information available for the cohort was CMV serostatus. Specific HLA alleles were associated with 15,000 to 20,000 TCR beta sequences at a false discovery rate of 0.05 in a later analysis. A further reported finding was that TCR beta sequences accurately predicted the HLA-A and HLA-B alleles for most subjects in the first cohort. In this cohort, only TCR beta chains were sequenced, and detectable features were limited by the absence of alpha or paired-chain data. In a later genetic analysis, fewer N-insertions in productive TCRs were reported among donors in an Asian-associated ancestry cluster than the roughly 700-donor mean. The authors suggested that the approach could potentially be generalized to other disease states and immunological phenotypes.

Trimming takes 6 bases off V and 10 bases off J; junction bases not matched to a gene: 8. Taken from the germline V gene (reference sequence), the CDR1 and CDR2 loops are WNHNN and SYGVQD. The cysteine opens and the phenylalanine closes a CDR3 of 14 amino acids. This entry keeps only the CDR3 DNA: 42 bases, framed from base 1. The cohort consisted of hundreds of healthy bone marrow donors. At the time of sampling, every cohort member was nominally healthy, though immune exposures that went unrecorded were likely present. The donor tested CMV seropositive, placing the donor among the approximately 290 seropositive members of the cohort. Every donor gave a peripheral blood sample, and the peripheral blood mononuclear cells from that sample were used for TCR beta sequencing. The Qiagen DNeasy Blood Extraction Kit was used to extract genomic DNA from the blood cell samples. Receptor amplification or capture employed the immunoSEQ multiplex PCR assay. For the multiplex PCR, a mixture combining 60 forward primers for TCR Vbeta segments and 13 reverse primers for TCR Jbeta segments was used. The CDR3 region of rearranged TCR beta genes was amplified from genomic DNA by a multiplex PCR assay. On the Illumina HiSeq System, the amplified TCR beta libraries were sequenced as 87-base-pair reads. The original methods were these. A later analysis counted around 72 million unique TCR beta chains across the 650 to 700 repertoires, and around 12 million of these chains were shared by at least two donors. To remove PCR and sequencing errors, raw reads were error-corrected and collapsed into unique sequences using a nearest-neighbor algorithm that merged closely related sequences. Alignment of CDR3 sequences to IMGT reference sequences was used to assign V, D and J gene segments. For a sequence to be retained, a match of at least six nucleotides was required to both a V gene segment and a J gene segment. A rearrangement counted as productive if the CDR3 had no stop codons and remained in frame with V and J, and every other rearrangement counted as non-productive. Following IMGT convention, CDR3 was defined as the stretch from the second conserved V-encoded cysteine up to the conserved J-encoded phenylalanine. Sequences without an unambiguous match to a single V gene segment were excluded from the earlier analysis of several hundred of the donors. In an earlier analysis of several hundred of the donors, V segments were called functional above 56.7% productive rearrangements and were called segregating when the between-donor standard deviation exceeded 5%. A statistical classification framework was developed to diagnose cytomegalovirus status using the catalog of TCR beta chain sequences. In a later analysis, V and J genes were assigned by comparing TCR nucleotide sequences against IMGT/GENE-DB human TR gene sequences. In a later analysis, CDR3 sequences and most-parsimonious VDJ recombination scenarios were assigned using the TCRdist pipeline. In a later analysis, each TCR beta chain was defined by its CDR3 amino acid sequence together with its V-gene family, and reads without a unique V-gene family were excluded. To address suspected cross-contamination and a sequencing artifact, a later analysis removed around 590 highly shared, low-generation-probability nucleotide sequences. In a later analysis, a clonal expansion index was calculated for each public chain from normalized within-repertoire ranks of inferred template counts. A later analysis computed generation probabilities with a VDJ recombination model fitted to out-of-frame rearrangements, and checked the results against IGoR. In a later analysis, TCR-TCR, TCR-HLA and TCR-CMV co-occurrence was scored with hypergeometric tests, and a repertoire-size bias correction was applied to TCR pairs. False discovery rates were estimated in a later analysis by permuting HLA or CMV assignments 20 times. In a later analysis, co-occurring TCRs were grouped using DBSCAN, and TCRdist sequence similarity was added for clustering within HLA-allele-positive subsets. Repertoires with fewer than 30,000 or more than 120,000 public chains were left out of co-occurrence clustering, as were a handful of repertoires with anomalous nucleotide sharing. Here the immuneACCESS table is served through TCRdb, limited to in-frame sequences with V and J called. Missing clones are a known gap in these copies; in checked studies unresolved V genes cover under half, and the rest lacks a known reason. V and J calls and clone size follow that table, whereas D and trimming were derived from the DNA. Here the sample has about 200,000 clones; around 80% occur a single time. Of the sample, approximately 4.4% falls within the top ten clones.

Comment on this clone: The antigen it binds to is not known. No clone much larger than this one lies a single base away; base qualities are absent.

Sequenced: PBMCs. Recombination linked TRBV10-1 to TRBJ2-4, and 11 junctional nucleotides match TRBD1. This clonotype was sampled from a woman in her twenties or thirties in good health and CMV-seropositive. The CDR3 in this case is CASSSQGTGGIQYF. Read as DNA, the sequence is TGCGCCAGCAGCAGTCAGGGGACAGGGGGAATTCAGTACTTC.